The 23 T cell receptor beta chains in this list originate from one sample, sequenced in a study of blood T cell repertoires in COVID-19. Sequencing was performed with immunoSEQ multiplex PCR; in TCRdb, only in-frame clones are kept and a portion is missing. The sample yields about 160,000 clones, around 85% seen once. The sample consisted of peripheral blood. The source of these receptors is a man in his 60s who had recovered from COVID-19.

The rearrangement joins TRBV6-5 to TRBJ2-7, with D uncertain. The CDR3 sequence is 12 residues long. Trimming took off 7 bases at V and 4 bases at J, with 11 bases between the two ends. Germline-derived CDR1 and CDR2 are MNHEY and SVGAGI. DNA for the CDR3: TGTGCCAGCACCACAGAAGAATACGAGCAGTACTTC. It yields the protein CASTTEEYEQYF.

The chain carries TRBV2 and TRBJ1-5; the D is unclear. The germline gives CDR1 SNHLY, CDR2 FYNNEI. CDR3 length: 13 residues. With 5 bases removed from V and 4 bases from J, the gap between germline ends came to 9 bases. The CDR3 loop is CASSFDGNQPQHF. The DNA of the CDR3 is TGTGCCAGCAGTTTCGACGGGAATCAGCCCCAGCATTTT.

The genes are TRBV19 and TRBJ2-2; D is ambiguous. The CDR3 is 12 residues long. Germline-derived CDR1 and CDR2 are LNHDA and SQIVND (reference sequence). Trimming took 10 bases from V and 6 from J, leaving 12 bases between them. The CDR3 bases are TGTGCCACCGAGGATGGCGCCGGGGAGCTGTTTTTT. This translates into CATEDGAGELFF.

This chain joins TRBV10-3 and TRBJ2-5, with 9 bases identical to TRBD1. Germline CDR1 and CDR2: ENHRY and SYGVKD. The length of the CDR3 is 14 residues. J lost 2 bases, V lost 10 bases, and 8 bases had no gene match. CDR3 nucleotide sequence: TGTGCCACAGTGGACAGGGGAAATCAAGAGACCCAGTACTTC. It specifies CATVDRGNQETQYF.

The gene calls are TRBV18 and TRBJ1-2; 8 bases align to TRBD1. Germline V gene sequence: CDR1 KGHSH, CDR2 LQKENI. This CDR3 region has 18 residues. V was clipped by 6 bases and J by 6 bases; unmatched bases: 21. The CDR3 reads CASSPPRTGQNTQDGYTF. The CDR3 DNA reads as TGTGCCAGCTCGCCCCCCCGGACAGGGCAGAATACACAGGATGGCTACACCTTC.

The chain employs TRBV29-1 and TRBJ1-2; D perhaps matches TRBD1 (6 bases). Trimming stripped 7 bases from V and 3 bases from J, with 18 bases between. Germline V gene data show CDR1 as SQVTM and CDR2 as ANQGSEA. This CDR3 is 14 amino acids long. This chain's CDR3 is CSAGRLAGDYGYTF. The DNA for the CDR3 is TGCAGCGCAGGGCGGTTGGCAGGGGACTATGGCTACACCTTC.

The genes are TRBV27 and TRBJ1-2; a weak D match, TRBD1 (5 bases). Trimming stripped 3 bases from V and 6 bases from J, with 14 bases between. Per germline, CDR1 MNHEY and CDR2 SMNVEV (reference sequence). The CDR3 spans 14 residues. CDR3 loop: CASSFAGPRDGYTF. The CDR3 DNA sequence: TGTGCCAGCAGTTTTGCGGGGCCGAGGGATGGCTACACCTTC.

The gene calls are TRBV29-1 and TRBJ2-7, with D tentatively TRBD2 (7 bases). Trimming took 4 bases from V and 7 from J, leaving 20 bases between them. Germline CDR1 SQVTM, CDR2 ANQGSEA. This CDR3 is built from 14 residues. The CDR3 coding sequence is TGCAGCGTTGGGTCTAACGTCGGGGGGCGGGAGCAGTACTTC. This sequence encodes CSVGSNVGGREQYF.

A remark on this clone: One end of the junction is discordant with germline, which a read error may explain. The chain links TRBV19 to TRBJ1-5, with D unclear. Germline V gene sequence: CDR1 LNHDA, CDR2 SQIVND (reference sequence). The CDR3 sequence is 15 residues long. This CDR3 is CASSPYPGYDQPRHF. The CDR3 DNA is TGTGCCAGTAGTCCGTACCCCGGGTACGATCAGCCCCGGCATTTT.

The rearrangement uses TRBV29-1 and TRBJ2-5; 7 bases line up with TRBD1. This CDR3 is 13 amino acids long. V trimming: 4 bases; J trimming: 2 bases; junction bases outside the gene matches: 4. In germline, CDR1 is SQVTM, CDR2 ANQGSEA. CDR3 loop: CSVGPGGQETQYF. CDR3 nucleotides: TGCAGCGTTGGGCCAGGGGGACAAGAGACCCAGTACTTC.

This rearrangement joins TRBV30 to TRBJ1-1; TRBD1 agrees at 7 bases. The germline CDR1 and CDR2 sequences are GTSNPN and SVGIG (reference sequence). V trimming: 5 bases; J trimming: 4 bases; junction bases outside the gene matches: 4. CDR3 size: 12 residues. CDR3 nucleotides: TGTGCCTGGGGTAGGGGGCCCACTGAAGCTTTCTTT. Protein sequence: CAWGRGPTEAFF.

The CDR3 loop reads CASSAGLSSGNTIYF. CDR3 nucleotide sequence: TGCGCCAGCAGCGCTGGACTCTCTTCTGGAAACACCATATATTTT. This chain connects TRBV4-3 to TRBJ1-3; D unclear. This CDR3 region has 15 residues. V was pared by 5 bases and J by 1 base, with 12 bases between. Germline CDR1 LGHNA, CDR2 YSLEER.

The chain is built from TRBV7-2 and TRBJ1-2; the D gene is possibly TRBD1 (6 bases). CDR1 and CDR2 from the germline V gene are SGHTA and FQGNSA. The CDR3 sequence is 15 residues long. The V end lost 1 base, the J end lost 0 bases, and 9 bases lay between the germline ends. The CDR3 loop is CASSLGTVANYGYTF. Here the CDR3 DNA reads TGTGCCAGCAGCTTAGGGACAGTTGCTAACTATGGCTACACCTTC.

This rearrangement joins TRBV7-9 to TRBJ2-2; 8 nucleotides line up with TRBD1. CDR3 length equals 14 residues. V shed 11 bases and J 4 bases; nucleotides not matched to a gene: 9. The V gene's germline CDR1 is SEHNR and CDR2 FQNEAQ (reference sequence). This CDR3 is CADSGQAFTGELFF. The DNA for the CDR3 is TGTGCCGATTCGGGACAGGCTTTCACCGGGGAGCTGTTTTTT.

V gene TRBV11-2 combines with J gene TRBJ1-2; D is perhaps TRBD1 (6 bases). Deletions cut 5 bases from V and 0 bases from J, with 13 bases between. This CDR3 is 15 amino acids long. Germline V lookup: CDR1 SGHAT, CDR2 FQNNGV. DNA of the CDR3: TGTGCCAGCAGCAGCCGGGACATCGCTAACTATGGCTACACCTTC. As protein: CASSSRDIANYGYTF.

The genes are TRBV24-1 and TRBJ1-2; no clear D gene. Germline CDR1 is KGHDR and CDR2 is SFDVKD. This CDR3 is built from 15 residues. V was trimmed by 4 bases and J by 0 bases, leaving 11 bases between them. The CDR3 bases are TGTGCCACCAGTGAGGCCGGGAGCCCTAACTATGGCTACACCTTC. This translates into CATSEAGSPNYGYTF.

V and J are TRBV13 and TRBJ2-3, with D maybe TRBD2 (6 bases). CDR3 length: 17 residues. V dropped 3 bases and J dropped 4 bases, with 20 bases sitting between them. The germline V gene has CDR1 PRHDT and CDR2 FYEKMQ (reference sequence). This CDR3 reads CASSFHFGGGGADTQYF. The CDR3 DNA sequence: TGTGCCAGCAGCTTCCATTTTGGGGGAGGAGGCGCAGATACGCAGTATTTT.

V and J are TRBV10-3 and TRBJ1-6; no clear D gene. The CDR3 runs to 15 residues. Deletions cut 4 bases from V and 5 bases from J, with 12 bases between. The germline V gene has CDR1 ENHRY and CDR2 SYGVKD. The CDR3 is CAISGRGKNNSPLHF. The DNA for the CDR3 is TGTGCCATCAGTGGGCGAGGGAAGAATAATTCACCCCTCCACTTT.

The chain uses TRBV20-1 and TRBJ1-2; 11 bases map to TRBD1. The CDR3 runs to 13 residues. J lost 5 bases, V lost 3 bases, and 2 bases had no gene match. Germline V lookup: CDR1 DFQATT, CDR2 SNEGSKA (reference sequence). The CDR3 is CSASGTGGYGYTF. Here the CDR3 DNA reads TGCAGTGCTAGTGGGACAGGGGGGTATGGCTACACCTTC.

In its sample, this clone was seen once. The V and J genes are TRBV6-5 and TRBJ1-6; 8 bases align to TRBD1. Losses at the gene ends were 2 bases for V and 7 bases for J; bases not matched to a gene: 4. This CDR3 has 15 residues. CDR1 is MNHEY, CDR2 SVGAGI, per germline. CDR3 loop: CASSYKGQANSPLHF. CDR3 sequence (DNA): TGTGCCAGCAGTTACAAGGGACAGGCCAATTCACCCCTCCACTTT.

The V gene is TRBV9, the J gene TRBJ1-2; 8 bases are shared with TRBD1. The trim removed 0 bases at V and 5 bases at J, leaving 3 bases unmatched. CDR1 is SGDLS, CDR2 YYNGEE, per germline. This CDR3 is 14 amino acids long. CDR3 sequence: CASSVEQGGYGYTF. Written as DNA, the CDR3 is TGTGCCAGCAGCGTAGAACAGGGGGGGTATGGCTACACCTTC.

The chain links TRBV12-3 or TRBV12-4 to TRBJ1-2, with 7 nucleotides matching TRBD1. After removal of 8 bases from V and 6 bases from J, the junction contained 9 bases not matched to a gene. This CDR3 has 13 amino acids. CDR3 sequence reads: CASSSTGWNGYTF. The CDR3, as DNA: TGTGCCAGCTCCTCGACAGGGTGGAATGGCTACACCTTC.

The V call is TRBV5-1, the J call TRBJ2-7; TRBD1 aligns across 10 bases. The CDR3 is 15 residues long. Germline CDR1 reads SGHRS; CDR2 reads YFSETQ. With V trimmed by 0 bases and J by 2 bases, 2 bases remained unmatched. The CDR3 region is CASSLGGQGAYEQYF. The CDR3 DNA reads TGCGCCAGCAGCTTGGGAGGACAGGGGGCCTACGAGCAGTACTTC.